Each of the 9 T cell receptor beta chains below was sequenced from the same sample in a study of CD8 T cells in ankylosing spondylitis. TCRdb passed the 5' RACE reads through MiXCR, listing each CDR3 protein once. The sample holds 210,000 or so distinct CDR3 sequences, around 8% seen once. The sequenced material came from blood, either unsorted or a sorted T cell fraction (not recorded which). The receptors were gathered from a female donor with ankylosing spondylitis or in good health (not recorded which).

This clonotype has at least ten counts. The CDR3 sequence: CASRGRLTGELFF. The DNA of the CDR3 is TGTGCCAGCAGGGGCAGATTAACCGGGGAGCTGTTTTTT. The chain links TRBV12-3 or TRBV12-4 to TRBJ2-2, with unresolved D. The CDR3 is 13 residues long. Trimming took off 6 bases at V and 5 bases at J, with 10 bases between the two ends.

The sample holds many counts of this clonotype. The chain links TRBV20-1 to TRBJ2-3; TRBD1 might be the D (5 bases). The germline CDR1 and CDR2 sequences are DFQATT and SNEGSKA (reference sequence). This CDR3 has 13 amino acids. The V gene lost 6 bases and the J gene lost 5 bases, with 15 bases spanning the gap. CDR3 in DNA: TGCAGTGCCCCTGGTCCCGACAGAGATACGCAGTATTTT. Encoded protein: CSAPGPDRDTQYF.

This clonotype was found a few times. The genes are TRBV7-2 and TRBJ2-1, with 8 bases identical to TRBD2. The CDR3 runs 15 residues. The trim removed 5 bases at V and 15 bases at J, leaving 18 bases unmatched. CDR1 and CDR2 (germline): SGHTA, FQGNSA. The CDR3 spells CASSPRVPLSGRLFF. CDR3 DNA: TGTGCCAGCAGCCCCCGGGTCCCCTTGAGCGGGAGACTGTTCTTC.

This clonotype was observed at least ten times. The chain recombines TRBV3-1 with TRBJ2-7; D uncertain. This CDR3 is built from 15 residues. Germline V gives CDR1 LGHDT, CDR2 YNNKEL (reference sequence). V gave up 1 base and J gave up 1 base, with 11 bases separating them. This CDR3 reads CASSQGILPSYEQYF. The DNA of the CDR3 is TGTGCCAGCAGCCAAGGAATACTTCCGTCCTACGAGCAGTACTTC.

This clonotype was seen repeatedly, ten times or more. The chain carries TRBV28 and TRBJ2-2; no reliable D call. Germline CDR1 reads MDHEN; CDR2 reads SYDVKM. Deletions cut 8 bases from V and 7 bases from J, with 11 bases between. The CDR3 totals 12 residues. The CDR3 loop reads CASGYLVGELFF. The CDR3 coding sequence is TGTGCCAGCGGCTATCTCGTCGGGGAGCTGTTTTTT.

The sample holds many counts of this clonotype. The chain has TRBV20-1 and TRBJ1-5; no clear D. CDR3 length equals 16 residues. Germline V gene data show CDR1 as DFQATT and CDR2 as SNEGSKA (reference sequence). V shed 3 bases and J shed 0 bases, with 15 bases lying between them. The CDR3 sequence: CSASRFVGSSNQPQHF. Written as DNA, the CDR3 is TGCAGTGCTAGTCGATTCGTGGGCAGTAGCAATCAGCCCCAGCATTTT.

At least ten counts were recorded for this clonotype. This sequence joins TRBV20-1 and TRBJ2-7, with D possibly matching TRBD1 (5 bases). The CDR3 loop spans 11 amino acids. Between the trimmed V and J ends, which lost 6 bases and 5 bases, there was a span of 11 bases. The germline CDR1 and CDR2 sequences are DFQATT and SNEGSKA (reference sequence). The CDR3 sequence is CSASRVNEQYF. The CDR3 DNA is TGCAGTGCCTCCAGGGTAAACGAGCAGTACTTC.

In DNA form, the CDR3 reads TGTGCCAGCAGCGCCCCGGGACAGAGCTCCTACGAGCAGTACTTC. It is translated as CASSAPGQSSYEQYF. V and J are TRBV7-9 and TRBJ2-7, with 7 nucleotides matching TRBD1. Trimming at V came to 5 bases and at J to 0 bases, leaving 7 bases not matched to a gene. The CDR3 is made up of 15 amino acids. Germline V lookup: CDR1 SEHNR, CDR2 FQNEAQ (reference sequence).

Turning to this clonotype: It may be a read error: a sequence one base away is much more abundant. This sequence joins TRBV24-1 and TRBJ2-1; tentatively, D is TRBD1 or TRBD2 (5 bases each). The germline gives CDR1 KGHDR, CDR2 SFDVKD. The CDR3 covers 13 residues. V shed 4 bases and J shed 4 bases, with 7 bases lying between them. CDR3 region: CATSDGAYNEQFF. CDR3 coding DNA: TGTGCCACCAGTGACGGGGCTTACAATGAGCAGTTCTTC.